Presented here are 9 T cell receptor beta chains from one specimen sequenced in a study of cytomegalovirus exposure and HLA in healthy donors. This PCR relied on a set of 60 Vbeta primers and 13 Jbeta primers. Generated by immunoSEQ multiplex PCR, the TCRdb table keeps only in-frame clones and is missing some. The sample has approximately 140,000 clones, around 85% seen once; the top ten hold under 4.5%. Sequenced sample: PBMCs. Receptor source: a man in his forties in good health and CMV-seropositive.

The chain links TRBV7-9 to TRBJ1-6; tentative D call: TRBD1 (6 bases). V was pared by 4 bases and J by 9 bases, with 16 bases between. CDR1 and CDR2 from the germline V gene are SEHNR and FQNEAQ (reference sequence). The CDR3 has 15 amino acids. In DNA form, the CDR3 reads TGTGCCAGCAGCTCCCCGGGGGGCTGGGGTTCACCCCTCCACTTT. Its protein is CASSSPGGWGSPLHF.

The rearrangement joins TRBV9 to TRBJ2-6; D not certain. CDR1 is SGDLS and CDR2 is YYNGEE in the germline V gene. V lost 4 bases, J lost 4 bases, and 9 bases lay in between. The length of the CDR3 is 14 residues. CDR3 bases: TGTGCCAGCAGCTCCCCTCCGGGGGCCAACGTCCTGACTTTC. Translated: CASSSPPGANVLTF.

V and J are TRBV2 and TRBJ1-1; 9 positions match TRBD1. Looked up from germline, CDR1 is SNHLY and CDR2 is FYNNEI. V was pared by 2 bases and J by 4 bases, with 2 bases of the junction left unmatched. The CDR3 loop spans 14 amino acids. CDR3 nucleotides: TGTGCCAGCAGTGAAACAGGGGGCGGCACTGAAGCTTTCTTT. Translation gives CASSETGGGTEAFF.

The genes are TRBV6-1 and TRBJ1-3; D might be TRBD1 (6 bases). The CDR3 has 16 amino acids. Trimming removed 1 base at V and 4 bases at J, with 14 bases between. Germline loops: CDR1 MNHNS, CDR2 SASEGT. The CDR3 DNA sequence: TGTGCCAGCAGTGAAGTAAGACAGGTTTCGGGAAACACCATATATTTT. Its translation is CASSEVRQVSGNTIYF.

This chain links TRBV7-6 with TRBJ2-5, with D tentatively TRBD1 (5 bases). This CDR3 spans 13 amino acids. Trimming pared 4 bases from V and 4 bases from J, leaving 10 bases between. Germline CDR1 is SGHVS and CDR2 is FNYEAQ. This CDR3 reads CASSWSQGETQYF. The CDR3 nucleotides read TGTGCCAGCAGCTGGAGTCAGGGAGAGACCCAGTACTTC.

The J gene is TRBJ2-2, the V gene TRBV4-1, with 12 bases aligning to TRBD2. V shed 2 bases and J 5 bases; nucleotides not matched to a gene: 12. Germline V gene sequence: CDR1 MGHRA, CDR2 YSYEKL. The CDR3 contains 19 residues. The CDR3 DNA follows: TGCGCCAGCAGCCAAACCCCTTCAACTAGCGGGAGGCGTACCGGGGAGCTGTTTTTT. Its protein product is CASSQTPSTSGRRTGELFF.

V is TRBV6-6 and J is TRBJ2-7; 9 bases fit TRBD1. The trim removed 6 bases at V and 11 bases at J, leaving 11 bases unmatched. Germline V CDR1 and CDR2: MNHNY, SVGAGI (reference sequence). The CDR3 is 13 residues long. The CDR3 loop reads CASRPGQGNFKYF. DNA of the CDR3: TGTGCCAGCAGGCCGGGACAGGGAAACTTTAAGTACTTC.

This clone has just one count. CDR3 coding DNA: TGTGCCAGCAGCTCCATTTGGGGAGCGGGAGGGCGCGAGCAGTACTTC. It translates to CASSSIWGAGGREQYF. The chain carries TRBV7-6 and TRBJ2-7; 10 bases are a match to TRBD2. Germline loops: CDR1 SGHVS, CDR2 FNYEAQ. This CDR3 is built from 16 residues. V was pared by 4 bases and J by 6 bases, with 12 bases of the junction left unmatched.

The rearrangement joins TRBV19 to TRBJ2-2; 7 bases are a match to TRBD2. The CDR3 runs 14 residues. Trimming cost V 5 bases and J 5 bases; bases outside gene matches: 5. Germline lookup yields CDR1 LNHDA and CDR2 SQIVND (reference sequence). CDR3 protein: CASSPIGGTGELFF. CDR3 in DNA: TGTGCCAGTAGTCCCATCGGGGGGACCGGGGAGCTGTTTTTT.